This T cell receptor beta chain is drawn from a study of response to subunit inactivated influenza vaccine (dated by TCRdb to 2017 to 2018). For context, the study as a whole: To follow how T cells responded to a trivalent subunit inactivated influenza vaccine, the researchers relied on deep quantitative profiling of the T cell receptor repertoire. The paper as a whole reports these results and caveats: The authors proposed that each seasonal influenza vaccination may bring in only a limited number of new T cells.

Libraries were made using RT-PCR. Sequenced using an Illumina HiSeq 2500. TCRdb ran its own pipeline on the public reads, namely fastp trimming at Q25 and MiXCR clone calling, and kept in-frame beta chains. Under each unique CDR3 protein, matching rows form one entry showing the most common genes and DNA. The sample table contains fewer than 700,000 distinct CDR3 sequences; only one count was recorded for about an eighth of them. The ten largest clones capture around 12% of the sample. CDR1 DFQATT and CDR2 SNEGSKA were looked up in the germline V gene (reference sequence). Inclusive of the bounding cysteine and phenylalanine, the CDR3 is 13 residues long. Only the CDR3 DNA is retained, 39 bases long and in frame from the first base. Trimming at the junction amounts to 3 bases on V and 1 base on J, and the germline ends lie 10 bases apart. This specimen's time point label, interpreted: more than 35 days after influenza vaccine administration.

For this clonotype: What this receptor recognizes is not known. Base-call qualities are not available, and no considerably larger clone is one nucleotide away.

This TCR was recovered from a man between 50 and 59 years old who received an inactivated influenza vaccine. Donor details come from another sample of the same person, matched by shared clones. The rearranged segments are TRBV20-1 and TRBJ2-7; the D region possibly corresponds to TRBD2 (6 bases align). Material: PBMCs from blood, obtained roughly 48 days after vaccination. At the DNA level, the sequence is TGCAGTGCTAGGGGACTGGAATCCTACGAGCAGTACTTC. Its translation reads: CSARGLESYEQYF.